A single T cell receptor beta chain is shown here with its context. Its antigen is currently unknown. The sample originates from a study of T cell responses to AZD1222 COVID-19 vaccine. Overall study context: Pooling of second doses given at about 4 or about 12 weeks was done. Study outcomes and limitations: Most donors were white British and more were female, and clonal diversity was possibly underestimated. Baseline serology detected seropositivity in only five to seven AZD1222 recipients. Vaccine-associated CD4 TCRs spanned spike, dominant at 160-218 and 743-854.

Deletions cut 4 bases from V and 1 base from J, with 14 bases between. The CDR3 is 16 residues long. Germline V gene sequence: CDR1 KGHSH, CDR2 LQKENI. Clones were read by immunoSEQ multiplex PCR, and TCRdb kept only the in-frame ones, dropping some. The profile shows approximately 64,000 clones, 84% of them singletons. The starting material was peripheral blood, obtained on day 0 of AZD1222 vaccination. The TCR comes from an adult in good health. The rearrangement joins TRBV18 to TRBJ1-5; D perhaps matches TRBD1 (5 bases). CDR3 loop: CASSRQGLGSNQPQHF. The CDR3 DNA reads as TGTGCCAGCTCACGTCAGGGTCTTGGAAGCAATCAGCCCCAGCATTTT.